A selection of T cell receptor beta chains follows, all from one sample in a study of metastatic and nonmetastatic thyroid tumors. TCRdb recomputed clones from the PCR reads via MiXCR. The sample has approximately 7,000 clones, 15% to 20% seen once. What was sequenced was adjacent normal tissue. Receptors originate from a male donor with papillary thyroid cancer or a benign thyroid nodule (not recorded which). Some clones in this sample may be carry-over from other donors' samples. The conserved cysteine and the conserved F or W are not part of the CDR3 here. D genes are given only for firm matches.

TRBJ2-7 | TRBV7-2 | TRBD2 | ASSLEGAGGQEQY
TRBJ2-3 | TRBV6-1 | TRBD2 | ASSEIPGGPADTQY
TRBJ2-3 | TRBV10-3 | TRBD2 | GCRLLAGDTDTQY
TRBJ2-2 | TRBV11-2 | NA | ASSRASVIHTGELF
TRBJ2-1 | TRBV6-2/TRBV6-3 | TRBD2 | ASSYPRGGLAGAYNEQF
TRBJ2-1 | TRBV2 | NA | ASSEFTGNEQS
TRBJ2-1 | TRBV9 | NA | ASSVQTGNSPNEQF
TRBJ2-1 | TRBV4-2 | NA | ASSQVTGSFSYNEQF
TRBJ1-2 | TRBV12-3/TRBV12-4 | NA | ASTGGHGDGYT
TRBJ1-2 | TRBV6-1 | NA | ASSLDRTYGYT
TRBJ1-2 | TRBV20-1 | NA | SAYGQGPNYGYT
TRBJ1-2 | TRBV9 | NA | ASSLRTESYGYT
TRBJ2-1 | TRBV7-2 | NA | ASSITTVYNEQF
TRBJ2-3 | TRBV20-1 | NA | SASEDRGLTDTQY
TRBJ2-3 | TRBV30 | NA | AWSVGWASRTDTQY
TRBJ1-1 | TRBV19 | NA | ASSIGNMNTEAF
TRBJ2-7 | TRBV9 | NA | ASSASPDPGYEQY
TRBJ2-7 | TRBV20-1 | TRBD2 | SARVAGEAGEQY
TRBJ1-6 | TRBV20-1 | NA | SARDNRDHNSPLH
TRBJ1-1 | TRBV15 | TRBD1 | ATSSTGGANTEAF
TRBJ2-1 | TRBV7-9 | NA | ASSSPRYNV
TRBJ2-1 | TRBV28 | NA | ASSRGIEDEQF
TRBJ2-2 | TRBV2 | NA | ASSEIGYTGELF
TRBJ2-3 | TRBV20-1 | NA | SATADRGRTSERRDTQY
TRBJ2-3 | TRBV6-5 | NA | ASRGDQDPKTTDTQY
TRBJ1-6 | TRBV5-1 | NA | ASSLEERRALH
TRBJ1-1 | TRBV28 | NA | ASSAPDTEAF
TRBJ1-2 | TRBV7-2 | NA | ASSPSLDYGYT
TRBJ1-2 | TRBV12-3/TRBV12-4 | NA | ASSLEGIYGYT
TRBJ2-3 | TRBV20-1 | NA | SARGQNGATDTQY
TRBJ1-2 | TRBV6-1 | NA | ASGFNDRYT
TRBJ2-5 | TRBV6-1 | TRBD2 | ASSELAGGQETQY
TRBJ2-3 | TRBV20-1 | TRBD2 | SARDSGGRIDTQY
TRBJ2-5 | TRBV19 | NA | ASSILGGEETQY
TRBJ2-7 | TRBV12-3/TRBV12-4 | NA | ASRNHGRSHEQY
TRBJ2-5 | TRBV5-1 | NA | ASSLMGASGGTQY
TRBJ1-1 | TRBV19 | TRBD1 | ASSFPQGGHTEAF